This TCR beta chain is drawn from a study of blood T cell repertoires in COVID-19. Study in general: Specimens from acute and convalescent COVID-19 originated in the United States, Italy and Spain. PBMCs, B-cell-depleted T cells, or T cells were the source of the cDNA or gDNA that made up the material.

In Seattle, patients joined the study during active infection and were tracked longitudinally. In the source study's methods: Amplified reference gene primers provided the basis for estimating nucleated cell counts. Clones were sequenced by immunoSEQ multiplex PCR, and TCRdb holds only the in-frame ones, with some missing. The V and J calls and clone size come from that table; D and trimming were worked out from the DNA. This sample has 300,000 or so clones, with 75% to 90% found just once. Germline V CDR1 and CDR2: LGHDT, YNNKEL (reference sequence). The CDR3 length is 17 residues. V was cut by 0 bases and J by 0 bases, with 12 bases left in between.

The chain carries TRBV3-1 (or the pseudogene TRBV3-2) and TRBJ2-4; unclear D gene. The TCR comes from a woman in her 30s with COVID-19, enrolled during active disease. Material: peripheral blood. CDR3 in amino acids: CASSQDRGLLAKNIQYF. CDR3 DNA: TGTGCCAGCAGCCAAGATAGAGGCCTCTTAGCCAAAAACATTCAGTACTTC.